The 22 T cell receptor beta chains listed next were all sequenced from one sample in a study of T-cell reconstitution after alpha-beta-depleted transplantation in children. Construction of the TCRbeta library involved unique molecular identifiers. TCRdb ran MiXCR on the PCR reads and lists one entry per CDR3 protein. The sample holds about 830,000 distinct CDR3 sequences, roughly 15% seen once. The material was PBMCs, mostly from graft donor cells, obtained 360 days after TCRalphabeta/CD19-depleted stem cell transplant. These receptors were taken from a male patient between 10 and 17 years old who had a stem cell transplant for acute lymphoblastic leukemia, so the T cells may come from the graft donor.

The chain employs TRBV5-1 and TRBJ2-4, with 9 nucleotides matching TRBD1. With 5 bases clipped from V and 0 bases from J, the junction kept 6 bases outside the gene matches. The CDR3 contains 16 residues. CDR1 is SGHRS, CDR2 YFSETQ, per germline. The DNA for the CDR3 is TGCGCCAGCAGGCCAGGACAGGGGCTAGCCAAAAACATTCAGTACTTC. Protein sequence: CASRPGQGLAKNIQYF.

This chain joins TRBV14 and TRBJ2-7, with TRBD1 matching 8 bases. V was pared by 4 bases and J by 5 bases, with 7 bases of the junction left unmatched. The CDR3 totals 14 residues. The germline V gene encodes CDR1 SGHDN and CDR2 FVKESK. The CDR3 nucleotides are TGTGCCAGCAGCCTGACAGGGGTTACTCACGAGCAGTACTTC. It codes for CASSLTGVTHEQYF.

The chain uses TRBV5-1 and TRBJ2-3; 7 bases line up with TRBD1. The CDR3 contains 14 residues. Germline V CDR1 and CDR2: SGHRS, YFSETQ. Losses at the gene ends were 4 bases for V and 2 bases for J; bases not matched to a gene: 4. The CDR3 protein is CASSKQGYTDTQYF. For the CDR3, the DNA is TGCGCCAGCAGCAAACAGGGGTACACAGATACGCAGTATTTT. Combining the CDR3 with reference TRBV5-1 and TRBJ2-3 gives the whole variable domain KAGVTQTPRYLIKTRGQQVTLSCSPISGHRSVSWYQQTPGQGLQFLFEYFSETQRNKGNFPGRFSGRQFSNSRSEMNVSTLELGDSALYLCASSKQGYTDTQYFGPGTRLTVL.

This clonotype was detected ten times or more. This rearrangement joins TRBV10-1 to TRBJ1-2, with 8 bases identical to TRBD1. The germline CDR1 and CDR2 sequences are WNHNN and SYGVQD (reference sequence). The trim removed 5 bases at V and 3 bases at J, leaving 2 bases unmatched. This CDR3 comprises 13 residues. The CDR3 DNA is TGCGCCAGCAGTTCGGGACAGGACTATGGCTACACCTTC. Amino acid sequence: CASSSGQDYGYTF.

This clonotype was counted a few times. CDR3 DNA: TGCGCCAGCAGCCAATACCAGGGCCAAGAGACCCAGTACTTC. Translated, it gives CASSQYQGQETQYF. The chain couples TRBV4-1 to TRBJ2-5; possible D gene TRBD1, 5 bases. In germline, CDR1 is MGHRA, CDR2 YSYEKL. The V gene lost 2 bases and the J gene lost 1 base, with 8 bases spanning the gap. CDR3 length equals 14 residues.

DNA of the CDR3: TGCGCCAGCAGGGCTTATGTTTGGGTGAACACTGAAGCTTTCTTT. Protein product: CASRAYVWVNTEAFF. The rearrangement uses TRBV5-1 and TRBJ1-1; D unclear. The CDR3 consists of 15 residues. With 5 bases removed from V and 0 bases from J, the gap between germline ends came to 14 bases. In germline, CDR1 is SGHRS, CDR2 YFSETQ.

This chain connects TRBV30 to TRBJ1-2; D unclear. This CDR3 region has 14 residues. Trimming removed 0 bases at V and 0 bases at J, with 8 bases between. Germline CDR1 and CDR2: GTSNPN and SVGIG (reference sequence). DNA for the CDR3: TGTGCCTGGAGTGTCTTAAGTTCTAACTATGGCTACACCTTC. It translates to CAWSVLSSNYGYTF.

This clonotype has only a few counts. CDR3 sequence (DNA): TGTGCCACCAGCAGAGGGCTCCGGGCCTACAATGAGCAGTTCTTC. Amino acids: CATSRGLRAYNEQFF. V is TRBV15 and J is TRBJ2-1; D is unresolved. V lost 1 base, J lost 2 bases, and 9 bases lay in between. Germline-derived CDR1 and CDR2 are LNHNV and YYDKDF (reference sequence). The CDR3 spans 15 residues.

In its sample, this clonotype was seen many times. This sequence joins TRBV5-1 and TRBJ2-1; D gene unclear. V lost 2 bases and J 4 bases, leaving 10 bases between the germline ends. Germline CDR1 and CDR2: SGHRS and YFSETQ. CDR3 length equals 14 residues. CDR3 bases: TGCGCCAGCAGCTTACCAGCGCGGTACAATGAGCAGTTCTTC. Translating it yields CASSLPARYNEQFF.

The chain employs TRBV6-2 or TRBV6-3 and TRBJ1-1; the D is unclear. CDR3 length equals 16 residues. Germline loops: CDR1 MNHEY, CDR2 SVGEGT. V was clipped by 6 bases and J by 1 base, with 18 bases between them. The CDR3 nucleotides are TGTGCCAGCAGACGGACGGCCGCCTTTAGGAACACTGAAGCTTTCTTT. Its translation is CASRRTAAFRNTEAFF.

This clonotype has only a few counts. This chain joins TRBV19 and TRBJ2-7, with a tentative D call TRBD1 (6 bases). V gave up 6 bases and J gave up 0 bases, with 9 bases separating them. Germline V gives CDR1 LNHDA, CDR2 SQIVND (reference sequence). This CDR3 comprises 13 residues. The CDR3 sequence is CASRTGGSYEQYF. CDR3 DNA: TGTGCCAGTAGGACAGGAGGCTCCTACGAGCAGTACTTC. Drawing the rest from reference TRBV19 and TRBJ2-7, the complete variable domain is DGGITQSPKYLFRKEGQNVTLSCEQNLNHDAMYWYRQDPGQGLRLIYYSQIVNDFQKGDIAEGYSVSREKKESFPLTVTSAQKNPTAFYLCASRTGGSYEQYFGPGTRLTVT.

This clonotype was found a few times. V gene TRBV9 combines with J gene TRBJ2-3; D not resolved. The CDR3 spans 14 residues. Germline V gene data show CDR1 as SGDLS and CDR2 as YYNGEE. V lost 0 bases and J 4 bases, leaving 9 bases between the germline ends. The CDR3 here is CASSVGDSPDTQYF. CDR3 DNA sequence: TGTGCCAGCAGCGTAGGGGATAGCCCAGATACGCAGTATTTT.

This clonotype was seen more than once but under ten times. The J gene is TRBJ2-7, the V gene TRBV4-1; perhaps TRBD2 as D (5 bases). Looked up from germline, CDR1 is MGHRA and CDR2 is YSYEKL. V shed 0 bases and J shed 2 bases, with 20 bases lying between them. The CDR3 is 18 amino acids. CDR3 in amino acids: CASSQDPSAAGLTYEQYF. In DNA, the CDR3 is TGCGCCAGCAGCCAAGATCCCAGTGCCGCCGGACTGACCTACGAGCAGTACTTC.

This clonotype was seen at least ten times. The V and J genes are TRBV29-1 and TRBJ2-2, with 11 positions matching TRBD1. The CDR3 covers 15 residues. Germline CDR1 SQVTM, CDR2 ANQGSEA. Losses at the gene ends were 7 bases for V and 4 bases for J; bases not matched to a gene: 8. CDR3 sequence reads: CSARLGTGGTGELFF. CDR3 in DNA: TGCAGCGCCAGACTGGGGACAGGGGGCACCGGGGAGCTGTTTTTT.

In regard to this clonotype: A read error may explain this, as a much larger clone is one base away. The CDR3 ends on some other residue instead of the conserved phenylalanine or tryptophan, so this is likely a read error. V is TRBV4-1 and J is TRBJ2-7; D might be TRBD1 (5 bases). V shed 1 base and J shed 3 bases, with 7 bases lying between them. This CDR3 comprises 13 residues. CDR1 and CDR2 (germline): MGHRA, YSYEKL. This chain's CDR3 is CASSQGQYYEQYY. Here the CDR3 DNA reads TGCGCCAGCAGCCAAGGACAGTACTACGAGCAGTACTAC.

The chain uses TRBV7-4 and TRBJ2-5, with TRBD1 as a possible D gene (6 bases). This CDR3 is built from 16 residues. V was clipped by 3 bases and J by 3 bases, with 17 bases between them. Germline V CDR1 and CDR2: SGHVT, SQSDAQ. DNA for the CDR3: TGTGCCAGCAGCTTTACAGGGAAGTCCATTAAAGAGACCCAGTACTTC. It codes for CASSFTGKSIKETQYF.

V is TRBV5-1 and J is TRBJ2-3, with D perhaps matching TRBD1 (6 bases). Germline lookup yields CDR1 SGHRS and CDR2 YFSETQ. This CDR3 is 15 amino acids long. Trimming took 4 bases from V and 2 from J, leaving 14 bases between them. The CDR3 coding sequence is TGCGCCAGCAGCACAGGGTGGTGGGACACAGATACGCAGTATTTT. Translating it yields CASSTGWWDTDTQYF.

This clonotype appeared a single time. The genes are TRBV4-1 and TRBJ2-7, with 8 bases lining up with TRBD2. With 1 base clipped from V and 0 bases from J, the junction kept 8 bases outside the gene matches. CDR3 length: 17 residues. From germline, CDR1 is MGHRA and CDR2 YSYEKL. CDR3 bases: TGCGCCAGCAGCCAAGTCGTAACTAGCGGTAGCTCCTACGAGCAGTACTTC. Protein sequence: CASSQVVTSGSSYEQYF.

CDR3 coding DNA: TGTGCCAGCAGCCAAGATCTTGGGACTAGCGGGAGGGCCAGGGATGGTGAGCAGTTCTTC. Amino acids: CASSQDLGTSGRARDGEQFF. The V and J genes are TRBV3-1 and TRBJ2-1; 16 nucleotides line up with TRBD2. The ends lost 0 bases at V and 9 bases at J; junction bases unmatched: 14. The germline V gene encodes CDR1 LGHDT and CDR2 YNNKEL (reference sequence). This CDR3 has 20 residues.

The chain is built from TRBV7-8 and TRBJ2-1; maybe TRBD1 (5 bases). Trimming shortened V by 1 base and J by 8 bases, and 9 bases separated the two germline ends. Germline V CDR1 and CDR2: SGHVS, FQNEAQ. The CDR3 is 13 amino acids. In DNA, the CDR3 is TGTGCCAGCAGCTTAGAAGGGGCCTATGAGCAGTTCTTC. Translating it yields CASSLEGAYEQFF.

This clonotype has just a few counts. V is TRBV6-5 and J is TRBJ2-1; TRBD2 is a possible D gene (6 bases). The CDR3 spans 15 residues. The V end was cut by 0 bases, the J end by 6 bases, with 12 bases between. CDR1 and CDR2 from the germline V gene are MNHEY and SVGAGI. This chain's CDR3 is CASSYSPRLVNEQFF. The CDR3 coding sequence is TGTGCCAGCAGTTACTCCCCTCGACTAGTCAATGAGCAGTTCTTC.

A few counts support this clonotype. The chain uses TRBV7-9 and TRBJ2-1; 8 nucleotides line up with TRBD1. The V gene end was trimmed by 5 bases and the J gene end by 4 bases; junction bases not matched to a gene: 10. The CDR3 totals 16 residues. Germline CDR1 is SEHNR and CDR2 is FQNEAQ (reference sequence). CDR3 protein: CASSPRTGPFYNEQFF. The CDR3 bases are TGTGCCAGCAGCCCTCGGACAGGGCCCTTTTACAATGAGCAGTTCTTC.